The 25 T cell receptor beta chains below all came from one sample that was sequenced in a study of cytomegalovirus exposure and HLA in healthy donors. 60 Vbeta and 13 Jbeta primers were used in PCR. Sequencing used immunoSEQ multiplex PCR; TCRdb keeps in-frame clones, though not all of them. The sample comprises about 150,000 clones, 87% of which are singletons, and roughly 5.2% rests with the top ten. Sequenced material: PBMCs. These receptors were taken from a woman aged 25 to 39 in good health and CMV-seronegative.

The rearrangement joins TRBV9 to TRBJ2-7, with 12 bases lining up with TRBD1. This CDR3 is 16 amino acids long. Trimming at V came to 4 bases and at J to 4 bases, leaving 9 bases not matched to a gene. Germline assignment: CDR1 SGDLS and CDR2 YYNGEE. The CDR3 loop is CASSLGTGGRGYEQYF. Here the CDR3 DNA reads TGTGCCAGCAGCCTTGGGACAGGGGGCAGAGGATACGAGCAGTACTTC. Drawing the rest from reference TRBV9 and TRBJ2-7, the complete variable domain is DSGVTQTPKHLITATGQRVTLRCSPRSGDLSVYWYQQSLDQGLQFLIQYYNGEERAKGNILERFSAQQFPDLHSELNLSSLELGDSALYFCASSLGTGGRGYEQYFGPGTRLTVT.

The chain is built from TRBV7-9 and TRBJ2-3, with 14 bases fitting TRBD2. Germline CDR1 SEHNR, CDR2 FQNEAQ (reference sequence). The CDR3 is made up of 18 amino acids. Trimming took 6 bases from V and 2 from J; bases not matched to a gene: 10. The CDR3, as DNA: TGTGCCAGCAGACATAGCCGGGGACTAGCGGGGGTCACAGATACGCAGTATTTT. This gives the protein CASRHSRGLAGVTDTQYF.

This chain connects TRBV10-1 to TRBJ1-1, with 9 positions matching TRBD1. The CDR3 has 15 residues. Germline loops: CDR1 WNHNN, CDR2 SYGVQD (reference sequence). Trimming cost V 1 base and J 4 bases; bases outside gene matches: 4. The CDR3 DNA sequence: TGCGCCAGCAGTGAGTGGGACAGGGAGGGCACTGAAGCTTTCTTT. As protein: CASSEWDREGTEAFF.

The chain carries TRBV5-5 and TRBJ1-2; 7 bases map to TRBD1. With 4 bases clipped from V and 4 bases from J, the junction kept 7 bases outside the gene matches. The CDR3 consists of 14 residues. Germline assignment: CDR1 SGHKS and CDR2 YYEKEE (reference sequence). CDR3 in amino acids: CASSPQGGGYGYTF. In DNA form, the CDR3 reads TGTGCCAGCAGCCCCCAGGGGGGTGGCTATGGCTACACCTTC. The whole variable domain, filled in from reference TRBV5-5 and TRBJ1-2, reads DAGVTQSPTHLIKTRGQQVTLRCSPISGHKSVSWYQQVLGQGPQFIFQYYEKEERGRGNFPDRFSARQFPNYSSELNVNALLLGDSALYLCASSPQGGGYGYTFGSGTRLTVV.

J is TRBJ1-2 and V is TRBV28; no reliable D call. The CDR3 totals 11 residues. In germline, CDR1 is MDHEN, CDR2 SYDVKM. Trimming removed 9 bases from V and 3 bases from J, with 8 bases in between. CDR3 sequence: CASTDYYGYTF. DNA of the CDR3: TGTGCCAGTACAGATTACTATGGCTACACCTTC.

This chain joins TRBV19 and TRBJ1-4; 9 bases map to TRBD1. Trimming took 7 bases from V and 5 from J; bases not matched to a gene: 2. There are 13 residues in the CDR3. Germline lookup yields CDR1 LNHDA and CDR2 SQIVND (reference sequence). CDR3 DNA: TGTGCCAGTATGGGACAGGGAAATGAAAAACTGTTTTTT. It yields the protein CASMGQGNEKLFF.

The chain carries TRBV28 and TRBJ1-2, with D unresolved. Germline V lookup: CDR1 MDHEN, CDR2 SYDVKM. Between the trimmed V and J ends, which lost 7 bases and 1 base, there was a span of 10 bases. This CDR3 has 13 amino acids. The CDR3 region has the DNA TGTGCCAGCACACCAGGACTTAACTATGGCTACACCTTC. It translates to CASTPGLNYGYTF.

V gene TRBV6-1 combines with J gene TRBJ2-5; possible D gene TRBD2, 5 bases. V dropped 7 bases and J dropped 5 bases, with 17 bases sitting between them. This CDR3 is 14 amino acids long. Germline V gene lookup returns CDR1 MNHNS and CDR2 SASEGT. CDR3 protein: CASNSDWTGETQYF. The CDR3 DNA sequence: TGTGCCAGCAACTCTGATTGGACTGGCGAGACCCAGTACTTC.

The rearrangement links TRBV20-1 to TRBJ2-1; no firm D call. CDR1 and CDR2 (germline): DFQATT, SNEGSKA (reference sequence). The CDR3 runs 11 residues. The chain's CDR3 is CSLSPYNEQFF. In DNA, the CDR3 is TGCAGCCTAAGCCCTTACAATGAGCAGTTCTTC.

The V gene is TRBV10-2, the J gene TRBJ2-2, with 9 bases fitting TRBD1. CDR1 is WSHSY and CDR2 is SAAADI in the germline V gene. The CDR3 has 15 residues. J lost 8 bases, V lost 6 bases, and 10 bases had no gene match. DNA of the CDR3: TGCGCCAGCAGCCCCGGACAGGGGTGGTCAGGGGAGCTGTTTTTT. The encoded protein is CASSPGQGWSGELFF.

This chain connects TRBV4-1 to TRBJ2-3; a possible D gene is TRBD2 (6 bases). The CDR3 sequence is 17 residues long. V lost 4 bases and J 4 bases, leaving 21 bases between the germline ends. Germline values: CDR1 MGHRA, CDR2 YSYEKL. DNA for the CDR3: TGCGCCAGCAGCCCTAGACTAGGCGGGTCTGTGGCAGATACGCAGTATTTT. This gives the protein CASSPRLGGSVADTQYF.

This clone was seen only once. The chain employs TRBV19 and TRBJ1-5; a possible D gene is TRBD1 (6 bases). With 7 bases removed from V and 0 bases from J, the gap between germline ends came to 13 bases. The germline gives CDR1 LNHDA, CDR2 SQIVND (reference sequence). The CDR3 sequence is 15 residues long. Written as DNA, the CDR3 is TGTGCCAGTAATACCGGGACATATAGCAATCAGCCCCAGCATTTT. Translating it yields CASNTGTYSNQPQHF.

The V and J genes are TRBV19 and TRBJ1-5, with 10 positions matching TRBD1. In germline, CDR1 is LNHDA, CDR2 SQIVND (reference sequence). The CDR3 runs to 14 residues. Trimming at V came to 6 bases and at J to 7 bases, leaving 6 bases not matched to a gene. This CDR3 reads CASRQDRGRQPQHF. CDR3 sequence (DNA): TGTGCCAGTAGACAAGACAGGGGGCGGCAGCCCCAGCATTTT.

This rearrangement joins TRBV25-1 to TRBJ1-2, with TRBD1 matching 7 bases. CDR3 length: 15 amino acids. The germline V gene encodes CDR1 MGHDK and CDR2 SYGVNS. V lost 2 bases and J lost 3; bases outside the gene matches: 6. CDR3 nucleotide sequence: TGTGCCAGCAGTGAACCCGGGACAGTTGACTATGGCTACACCTTC. Its translation: CASSEPGTVDYGYTF.

This chain links TRBV2 with TRBJ2-2, with a possible D match to TRBD2 (6 bases). V was pared by 5 bases and J by 5 bases, with 12 bases between. CDR3 length: 14 residues. The V gene's germline CDR1 is SNHLY and CDR2 FYNNEI. The CDR3 sequence is CASSRDGGTGELFF. CDR3 in DNA: TGTGCCAGCAGTAGGGACGGAGGGACCGGGGAGCTGTTTTTT.

CDR3 sequence: CASSLEGTPGTGIQYF. For the CDR3, the DNA is TGTGCCAGCAGCTTAGAAGGGACACCCGGCACGGGCATTCAGTACTTC. V usage is TRBV7-8 and J usage is TRBJ2-4; the D gene is possibly TRBD1 (6 bases). Trimming took off 1 base at V and 9 bases at J, with 19 bases between the two ends. This CDR3 comprises 16 residues. Germline assignment: CDR1 SGHVS and CDR2 FQNEAQ.

J is TRBJ2-5 and V is TRBV6-6; D is unclear. The V end lost 0 bases, the J end lost 5 bases, and 7 bases lay between the germline ends. There are 13 residues in the CDR3. Germline V gives CDR1 MNHNY, CDR2 SVGAGI (reference sequence). The CDR3 nucleotides are TGTGCCAGCAGTTACTCGAGAGAGGAGACCCAGTACTTC. Amino acid sequence: CASSYSREETQYF.

The chain carries TRBV7-6 and TRBJ1-1; D is perhaps TRBD1 (6 bases). The CDR3 sequence is 15 residues long. In germline, CDR1 is SGHVS, CDR2 FNYEAQ. Deletions cut 2 bases from V and 0 bases from J, with 10 bases between. CDR3 bases: TGTGCCAGCAGCTTAACGGGGGGCGTGAACACTGAAGCTTTCTTT. It specifies CASSLTGGVNTEAFF.

The chain recombines TRBV27 with TRBJ2-2; 7 bases map to TRBD2. The V gene end was trimmed by 1 base and the J gene end by 3 bases; junction bases not matched to a gene: 2. In germline, CDR1 is MNHEY, CDR2 SMNVEV (reference sequence). The CDR3 is made up of 15 amino acids. The CDR3 sequence: CASSLLGGYTGELFF. The CDR3 DNA reads as TGTGCCAGCAGTTTATTGGGGGGGTACACCGGGGAGCTGTTTTTT.

This chain joins TRBV6-4 and TRBJ2-3; 13 bases map to TRBD2. CDR1 MRHNA and CDR2 SNTAGT come from the germline V gene. The CDR3 is 16 residues long. Trimming cost V 5 bases and J 2 bases; bases outside gene matches: 4. The CDR3 DNA reads as TGTGCCAGCAGTCCTGGGACTAGCGGGAACACAGATACGCAGTATTTT. Its translation: CASSPGTSGNTDTQYF.

The chain is built from TRBV27 and TRBJ2-1; a possible D gene is TRBD2 (5 bases). Germline CDR1 reads MNHEY; CDR2 reads SMNVEV (reference sequence). This CDR3 comprises 13 residues. V lost 4 bases, J lost 9 bases, and 13 bases lay in between. The CDR3 sequence: CASSSLSRGEQFF. CDR3 DNA sequence: TGTGCCAGCAGTTCCCTTAGTCGGGGTGAGCAGTTCTTC.

The V call is TRBV4-3, the J call TRBJ2-1; 12 bases fit TRBD2. CDR3 length equals 15 residues. CDR1 and CDR2 from the germline V gene are LGHNA and YSLEER. With 5 bases clipped from V and 7 bases from J, the junction kept 6 bases outside the gene matches. CDR3 DNA sequence: TGCGCCAGCAGCGAAGGACTAGCGGGAATAAATGAGCAGTTCTTC. Its translation: CASSEGLAGINEQFF.

The rearrangement links TRBV7-9 to TRBJ2-1, with D possibly matching TRBD1 (5 bases). The CDR3 is 12 residues long. Germline V gene lookup returns CDR1 SEHNR and CDR2 FQNEAQ (reference sequence). V was pared by 6 bases and J by 10 bases, with 13 bases between. The CDR3 is CASRGPTFEQFF. CDR3 nucleotide sequence: TGTGCCAGCAGGGGGCCAACCTTCGAGCAGTTCTTC.

This chain joins TRBV6-4 and TRBJ1-1, with 9 nucleotides matching TRBD1. Germline V lookup: CDR1 MRHNA, CDR2 SNTAGT. The CDR3 runs to 15 residues. The ends lost 2 bases at V and 4 bases at J; junction bases unmatched: 5. The CDR3 sequence is CASSDPQTGGTEAFF. For the CDR3, the DNA is TGTGCCAGCAGTGACCCCCAGACAGGGGGCACTGAAGCTTTCTTT.

V usage is TRBV7-9 and J usage is TRBJ1-1; D might be TRBD1 (5 bases). The CDR3 has 15 residues. The V end was cut by 1 base, the J end by 1 base, with 10 bases between. Germline V gene data show CDR1 as SEHNR and CDR2 as FQNEAQ (reference sequence). DNA of the CDR3: TGTGCCAGCAGCTTAGGCATTGGACAGAACACTGAAGCTTTCTTT. As protein: CASSLGIGQNTEAFF.